The 18 T cell receptor beta chains reported below all come from one sample, sequenced in a study of blood T cell repertoires in COVID-19 (dated by TCRdb to 2018 to 2020). The library was prepared using the immunoSEQ multiplex PCR assay. Sourced from immuneACCESS, this table was stored by TCRdb with only in-frame sequences that have V and J called. A share of the clones is absent; for the studies checked, an unresolved V gene accounts for under half, and the remainder has no known explanation. Present in this sample are fewer than 350,000 clones, over 75% of which were seen just once. 2.2% of the sample lies in the top ten. Sequencing input: PBMCs or T cells enriched from blood (not recorded which). The source of these receptors is a man aged 30 to 39 who had recovered from COVID-19.

J is TRBJ2-3 and V is TRBV7-9; TRBD2 aligns across 7 bases. Germline loops: CDR1 SEHNR, CDR2 FQNEAQ (reference sequence). CDR3 length: 14 amino acids. Trimming took 4 bases from V and 2 from J; bases not matched to a gene: 3. The CDR3 here is CASSYSGFTDTQYF. The CDR3 DNA reads as TGTGCCAGCAGCTATAGCGGGTTCACAGATACGCAGTATTTT.

V is TRBV5-6 and J is TRBJ2-7; unclear D gene. CDR1 SGHDT and CDR2 YYEEEE come from the germline V gene. Deletions cut 6 bases from V and 3 bases from J, with 7 bases between. This CDR3 comprises 11 residues. The chain's CDR3 is CASNSFYEQYF. The CDR3, as DNA: TGTGCCAGCAACTCCTTCTACGAGCAGTACTTC.

This rearrangement joins TRBV5-6 to TRBJ1-1; TRBD1 matches at 7 bases. Germline lookup yields CDR1 SGHDT and CDR2 YYEEEE. V lost 1 base and J lost 3; bases outside the gene matches: 3. The CDR3 runs 14 residues. For the CDR3, the DNA is TGTGCCAGCAGCTTGACAGGGGTGGACACTGAAGCTTTCTTT. As protein: CASSLTGVDTEAFF. Supplemented by reference TRBV5-6 and TRBJ1-1, the full variable domain reads DAGVTQSPTHLIKTRGQQVTLRCSPKSGHDTVSWYQQALGQGPQFIFQYYEEEERQRGNFPDRFSGHQFPNYSSELNVNALLLGDSALYLCASSLTGVDTEAFFGQGTRLTVV.

The V gene is TRBV29-1, the J gene TRBJ2-1, with D unresolved. CDR1 is SQVTM and CDR2 is ANQGSEA in the germline V gene. V gave up 1 base and J gave up 0 bases, with 13 bases separating them. This CDR3 contains 16 residues. CDR3 sequence (DNA): TGCAGCGTTGAAGCGGGTCGAGGTAGCTCCTACAATGAGCAGTTCTTC. Translated, it gives CSVEAGRGSSYNEQFF.

The V call is TRBV19, the J call TRBJ1-5; D possibly corresponds to TRBD1 (5 bases). Looked up from germline, CDR1 is LNHDA and CDR2 is SQIVND (reference sequence). The CDR3 spans 17 residues. V dropped 7 bases and J dropped 0 bases, with 19 bases sitting between them. CDR3 in DNA: TGTGCCAGTAAGGCTCACAGGCTTGGGGATAGCAATCAGCCCCAGCATTTT. Encoded protein: CASKAHRLGDSNQPQHF.

The V and J genes are TRBV7-2 and TRBJ1-2; 8 bases are a match to TRBD1. V shed 2 bases and J 4 bases; nucleotides not matched to a gene: 9. Germline CDR1 reads SGHTA; CDR2 reads FQGNSA. This CDR3 has 16 residues. CDR3 sequence (DNA): TGTGCCAGCAGCTTACAGGGCCAGGGGGCGATCTATGGCTACACCTTC. Amino acids: CASSLQGQGAIYGYTF.

The chain uses TRBV29-1 and TRBJ2-1; TRBD2 matches at 15 bases. The CDR3 runs to 16 residues. CDR1 SQVTM and CDR2 ANQGSEA come from the germline V gene. The V gene end was trimmed by 6 bases and the J gene end by 8 bases; junction bases not matched to a gene: 11. CDR3 region: CSVWTSGGAFSYEQFF. The CDR3 DNA follows: TGCAGCGTCTGGACTAGCGGGGGGGCCTTTTCGTATGAGCAGTTCTTC.

The rearrangement uses TRBV30 and TRBJ2-5, with D tentatively TRBD2 (6 bases). The CDR3 has 13 amino acids. V was cut by 1 base and J by 4 bases, with 10 bases left in between. Germline V lookup: CDR1 GTSNPN, CDR2 SVGIG (reference sequence). This CDR3 reads CAWSAGGGETQYF. The CDR3 DNA reads TGTGCCTGGAGTGCTGGGGGAGGAGAGACCCAGTACTTC.

This chain joins TRBV20-1 and TRBJ1-1; D unresolved. The CDR3 totals 11 residues. Germline V CDR1 and CDR2: DFQATT, SNEGSKA (reference sequence). Trimming stripped 7 bases from V and 3 bases from J, with 9 bases between. The CDR3 coding sequence is TGCAGTGTCCCTGGAGACACTGAAGCTTTCTTT. This encodes CSVPGDTEAFF.

The rearrangement joins TRBV2 to TRBJ2-2; TRBD2 matches at 10 bases. The trim removed 8 bases at V and 4 bases at J, leaving 10 bases unmatched. Germline lookup yields CDR1 SNHLY and CDR2 FYNNEI. The CDR3 is made up of 16 amino acids. CDR3 sequence (DNA): TGTGCCAGCTTCGTCTTAGGGACTAGCGTCACCGGGGAGCTGTTTTTT. Translating gives CASFVLGTSVTGELFF.

The J gene is TRBJ2-7, the V gene TRBV4-2, with 13 bases matching TRBD2. After removal of 1 base from V and 2 bases from J, the junction contained 5 bases not matched to a gene. Per the germline V gene, CDR1 is LGHNA and CDR2 is YNFKEQ. The length of the CDR3 is 17 residues. This CDR3 is CASSQGLAGGLAYEQYF. CDR3 nucleotides: TGTGCCAGCAGCCAAGGACTAGCGGGGGGATTAGCCTACGAGCAGTACTTC.

This clone was detected only a few times. The V call is TRBV25-1, the J call TRBJ2-1; D might be TRBD1 (5 bases). Looked up from germline, CDR1 is MGHDK and CDR2 is SYGVNS. The V and J ends lost 2 bases and 7 bases respectively, with 12 bases between them. The CDR3 covers 14 residues. In DNA form, the CDR3 reads TGTGCCAGCAGTGAAGTAGGGGAAGGGAATGAGCAGTTCTTC. It specifies CASSEVGEGNEQFF.

The chain combines TRBV5-8 with TRBJ1-2; a possible D gene is TRBD1 (5 bases). This CDR3 region has 15 residues. Trimming removed 1 base from V and 1 base from J, with 11 bases in between. Germline values: CDR1 SGHTS, CDR2 YDEGEE. DNA of the CDR3: TGTGCCAGCAGCTTGACAGGAATTCTTAACTATGGCTACACCTTC. It yields the protein CASSLTGILNYGYTF.

The chain combines TRBV2 with TRBJ1-3; 7 nucleotides match TRBD1. This CDR3 is 16 amino acids long. From germline, CDR1 is SNHLY and CDR2 FYNNEI. V shed 0 bases and J 0 bases; nucleotides not matched to a gene: 2. Here the CDR3 reads CASSEAYRGSGNTIYF. The CDR3 region has the DNA TGTGCCAGCAGTGAAGCTTACAGGGGCTCTGGAAACACCATATATTTT.

The chain combines TRBV24-1 with TRBJ2-3; TRBD1 matches 9 bases. The CDR3 is 15 amino acids. Trimming removed 3 bases from V and 4 bases from J; junction bases left unmatched: 4. Germline lookup yields CDR1 KGHDR and CDR2 SFDVKD. Written as DNA, the CDR3 is TGTGCCACCAGTGATCGGGACAGGGCGGCAGATACGCAGTATTTT. It codes for CATSDRDRAADTQYF.

This chain uses TRBV10-3 with TRBJ1-5, with 8 bases fitting TRBD1. Germline V CDR1 and CDR2: ENHRY, SYGVKD. The length of the CDR3 is 15 residues. The V segment lost 6 bases and the J segment 1 base; nucleotides outside the gene matches: 5. DNA for the CDR3: TGTGCCATCAGCGGACAGGGCGGGAGCAATCAGCCCCAGCATTTT. Residues: CAISGQGGSNQPQHF.

CDR3 loop: CASSRTGKLQPQHF. The DNA of the CDR3 is TGCGCCAGCAGCCGAACAGGGAAGTTACAGCCCCAGCATTTT. This sequence joins TRBV4-1 and TRBJ1-5; weak D call: TRBD1 (6 bases). Per the germline V gene, CDR1 is MGHRA and CDR2 is YSYEKL. The CDR3 length is 14 residues. V gave up 4 bases and J gave up 7 bases, with 14 bases separating them.

The chain carries TRBV19 and TRBJ1-5; perhaps TRBD1 as D (6 bases). The V end was cut by 0 bases, the J end by 6 bases, with 15 bases between. CDR3 length: 16 residues. The germline V gene encodes CDR1 LNHDA and CDR2 SQIVND (reference sequence). The CDR3 loop is CASSIDAGAAGQPQHF. The CDR3, as DNA: TGTGCCAGTAGTATAGACGCAGGGGCCGCAGGTCAGCCCCAGCATTTT.